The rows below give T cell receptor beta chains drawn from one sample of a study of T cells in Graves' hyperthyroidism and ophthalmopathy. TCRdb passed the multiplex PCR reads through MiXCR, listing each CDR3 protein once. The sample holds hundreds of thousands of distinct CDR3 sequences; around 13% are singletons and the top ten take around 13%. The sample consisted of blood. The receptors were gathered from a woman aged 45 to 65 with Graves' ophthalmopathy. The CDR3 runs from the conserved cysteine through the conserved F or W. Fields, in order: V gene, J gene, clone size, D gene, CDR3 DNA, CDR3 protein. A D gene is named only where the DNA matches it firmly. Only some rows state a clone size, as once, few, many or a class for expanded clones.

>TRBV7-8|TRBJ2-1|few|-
TGTGCCAGCAGCATAGGAGCCGACAATGAGCAGTTCTTC
CASSIGADNEQFF
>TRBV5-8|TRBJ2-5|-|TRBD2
TGTGCCAGCAGCGCGGATACTAGCGGGCGGGAGACCCAGTACTTC
CASSADTSGRETQYF
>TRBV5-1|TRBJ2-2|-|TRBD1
TGTGTCAGCAGCTTAGCCGACCGGGACAGGGGTTCCCTTCCGAACACCGGGGAGCTGTTTTTT
CVSSLADRDRGSLPNTGELFF
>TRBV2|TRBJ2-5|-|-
TGTGCCAGCAGGGAGTCGGGAGAGGAGACCCAGTACTTC
CASRESGEETQYF
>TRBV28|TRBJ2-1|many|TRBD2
TGTGCCACCGTACTAGCGGGAGGAGATGGGCAGTTCTTC
CATVLAGGDGQFF
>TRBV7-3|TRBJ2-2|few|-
TGTGCCAGCAGCTTCTGGGGCGGGATTGAAACCGGGGAGCTGTTTTTT
CASSFWGGIETGELFF
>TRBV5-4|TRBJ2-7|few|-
TGTGCCAGCAGCTTGCATCGCGGGACAAACTCCTACGAGCAGTACTTC
CASSLHRGTNSYEQYF
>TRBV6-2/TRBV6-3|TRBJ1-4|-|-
TGTGCCAGCCCCATAGGGACGGACGAAAAACTGTTTTTT
CASPIGTDEKLFF
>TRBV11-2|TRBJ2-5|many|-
TGTGCCAGCAGCTTAGGTAGGCGTGGAATTGAACAAGAGACCCAGTACTTC
CASSLGRRGIEQETQYF
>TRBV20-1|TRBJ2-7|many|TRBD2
TGCAGTGCTACATCTGGGACTAGCGGGAGTGAGTACGAGCAGTACTTC
CSATSGTSGSEYEQYF
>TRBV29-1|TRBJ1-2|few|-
TGCAGCGTTGATTTGGATGGCTACACCTTC
CSVDLDGYTF
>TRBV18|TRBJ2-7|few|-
TGTGCCAGCTCACCAGCCAGTCGCTACGAGCAGTACTTC
CASSPASRYEQYF
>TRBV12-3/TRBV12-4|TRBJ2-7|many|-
TGTGCCAGCAGTTTAGCCCACGAGCAGTACTTC
CASSLAHEQYF
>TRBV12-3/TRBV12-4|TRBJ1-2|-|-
TGCGCCAGCAGTGAGTCGAGTCTGAGGGGCCGATCTGGCTACACCTTC
CASSESSLRGRSGYTF
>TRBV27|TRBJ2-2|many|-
TGTGCCAGCAGTCCCGGCCCCGCCCGAAACACCGGGGAGCTGTTTTTT
CASSPGPARNTGELFF
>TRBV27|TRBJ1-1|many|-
TGTGCCAGCAGTATATACCAGGGGAACACTGAAGCTTTCTTT
CASSIYQGNTEAFF
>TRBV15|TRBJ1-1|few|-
TGTGCCACCAGCAGACCAAGACAGAGTCTGAACACTGAAGCTTTCTTT
CATSRPRQSLNTEAFF
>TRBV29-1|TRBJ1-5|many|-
TGCAGCGTTGAAGATCGAAGGGACCTCGATCCTTATAGCAATCAGCCCCAGCATTTT
CSVEDRRDLDPYSNQPQHF
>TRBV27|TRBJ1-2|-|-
TGTGCCAGCAGCAGATTCCAGGGACCCGTCTATGGCTACACCTTC
CASSRFQGPVYGYTF
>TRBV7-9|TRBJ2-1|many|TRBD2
TGTGCCAGCAGCGGAGCGGGACTAGCCCAGGTGGGCTCCTACAATGAGCAGTTCTTC
CASSGAGLAQVGSYNEQFF
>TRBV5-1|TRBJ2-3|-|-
TGCGCCAGCACCCCGGGACCGTCAACAGATACGCAGTATTTT
CASTPGPSTDTQYF
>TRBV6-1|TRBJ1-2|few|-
TGTGCCAGCAGTGAAGCTGGGACGTTTAACTATGGCTACACCTTC
CASSEAGTFNYGYTF
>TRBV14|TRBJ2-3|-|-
TGTGCCAGCAGCCAAAGAACAGGGCTAAACTACCATACGCAGTATTTT
CASSQRTGLNYHTQYF
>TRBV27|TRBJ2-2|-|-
TGTGCCAGCAGTTTATTCGGCCTACAGAACACCGGGGAGCTGTTTTTT
CASSLFGLQNTGELFF
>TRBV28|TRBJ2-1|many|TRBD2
TGTGCCAGCAGTTTTTTGGGGGGAGGGCCGGATGACAATGAGCAGTTCTTC
CASSFLGGGPDDNEQFF
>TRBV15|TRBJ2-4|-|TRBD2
TGTGCCACCAGCAGAGATCGGACTAGCGGGATGAGTGTCTGGTACTTC
CATSRDRTSGMSVWYF
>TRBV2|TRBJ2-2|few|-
TGTGCCAGCAGTGAATTAGCGACGAACACCGGGGAGCTGTTTTTT
CASSELATNTGELFF
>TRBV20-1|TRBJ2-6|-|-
TGCAGTGCTAGGGGGGCCGGCTCTGGGGCCAACGTCCTGACTTTC
CSARGAGSGANVLTF
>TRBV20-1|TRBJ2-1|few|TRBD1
TGCAGTGCTAGGCGGGGACAGGGGATCAATGAGCAGTTCTTC
CSARRGQGINEQFF
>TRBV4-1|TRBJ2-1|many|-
TGCGCCAGCAGCCAAGATCCCAGCGGACTCACCTTCTCGAATGAGCAGTTCTTC
CASSQDPSGLTFSNEQFF
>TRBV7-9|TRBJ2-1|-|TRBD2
TGTGCCAGCAGCCAAAGGAACTCTAGCGGAGGGTCCTACAATGAGCAGTTCTTC
CASSQRNSSGGSYNEQFF
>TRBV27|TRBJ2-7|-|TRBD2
TGTGCCAGCACCCCCCGACTAGCGTCCTCCTACGAGCAGTACTTC
CASTPRLASSYEQYF
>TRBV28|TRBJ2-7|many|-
TGTGCCAGCAATAGCCGAACCCCCCCCTACGAGCAGTACTTC
CASNSRTPPYEQYF
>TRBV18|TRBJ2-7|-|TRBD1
TGTACCAGCTCATGGGGAATGGGACAGCCCTGCGAGCAGTACTTC
CTSSWGMGQPCEQYF
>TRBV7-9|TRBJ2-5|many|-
TGTGCCAGCCTCAGCCGTCAGCTGAACTCCCAAGAGACCCAGTACTTC
CASLSRQLNSQETQYF
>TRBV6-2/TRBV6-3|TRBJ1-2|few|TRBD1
TGTGCCAGCAGACAACAACGCGGACAGGGGCCGAACTACACCTTC
CASRQQRGQGPNYTF